This entry is about one TCR beta chain. What it binds is unknown. Other DNA sequences in this sample translate to the same CDR3. This entry comes from a study of beta chain features in type 1 diabetes. The study, taken as a whole, reports: Shorter TCRB CDR3s, moderately but significantly so, were found in Type 1 diabetes patients in all four CD4+ subsets.

Expressed TCRB transcripts got sequenced, as all isolated RNA was reverse transcribed. Sequenced by immunoSEQ multiplex PCR; TCRdb stores in-frame clones only, minus some. The sample comprises 250,000 or so clones, roughly 22% of which are singletons, and approximately 0.029% rests with the top ten. The CDR3 is made up of 11 amino acids. CDR1 and CDR2 from the germline V gene are DFQATT and SNEGSKA (reference sequence). Trimming pared 2 bases from V and 4 bases from J, leaving 6 bases between. Sequencing was performed on naive CD4+ T cells from blood. The sequence was obtained from a middle-aged woman with type 1 diabetes. The rearrangement links TRBV20-1 to TRBJ2-7, with D unresolved. CDR3 loop: CSARSLYEQYF. Written as DNA, the CDR3 is TGCAGTGCTAGAAGCCTTTACGAGCAGTACTTC.